This T cell receptor beta chain was captured in a study of cytomegalovirus exposure and HLA in healthy donors. Details on this clone: Its antigen is not identified.

General study results and limits: Later on, a genetic analysis was performed. It linked a missense variant in DCLRE1C with V- and J-gene trimming of TCR beta. Cytomegalovirus-associated TCR beta chains were listed, numbering around 150.

CDR1 and CDR2 from the germline V gene are LNHDA and SQIVND (reference sequence). V was clipped by 10 bases and J by 4 bases; unmatched bases: 8. CDR3 length equals 13 residues. PCR involved 60 Vbeta and 13 Jbeta primers. Libraries were prepared by immunoSEQ multiplex PCR; TCRdb keeps only in-frame clonotypes and omits some of them. The data show roughly 73,000 clones, 78% seen once. This sequence originates from a man between 40 and 49 years old in good health and CMV-seronegative. The sample was PBMCs. The chain uses TRBV19 and TRBJ1-1; 8 bases are shared with TRBD1. Here the CDR3 reads CAIGQGRGTEAFF. The CDR3 DNA reads TGTGCCATCGGACAGGGTAGGGGCACTGAAGCTTTCTTT.